This TCR beta chain appears in the sequencing data of a study of cytomegalovirus exposure and HLA in healthy donors. As regards this clone: Its antigen is as yet unknown.

The PCR employed 60 Vbeta primers together with 13 Jbeta primers. Libraries were prepared by immunoSEQ multiplex PCR; TCRdb keeps only in-frame clonotypes and omits some of them. The sample has 50,000 or so clones, roughly 80% seen once. The trim removed 4 bases at V and 3 bases at J, leaving 9 bases unmatched. Per the germline V gene, CDR1 is SGHNT and CDR2 is YYREEE (reference sequence). The CDR3 has 15 residues. Notes on the study in general: A prior analysis recorded that most TCR beta V segments were productive about 87% or about 30% of the time.

The sample taken for sequencing was PBMCs. The receptor was isolated from a woman aged 40 to 50 in good health and CMV-seropositive. The V call is TRBV5-4, the J call TRBJ2-7; TRBD1 aligns across 8 bases. The CDR3 DNA sequence: TGTGCCAGCAGCGCCGGACAGGGCGCCATCTACGAGCAGTACTTC. Translating gives CASSAGQGAIYEQYF.